Listed here is a single T cell receptor beta chain. Its antigen is unidentified. Each donor was a healthy Caucasian individual from Russia, aged roughly 6 to 90. Each sample yielded at least 6 million isolated PBMCs. This CDR3 has 14 amino acids. Trimming pared 5 bases from V and 3 bases from J, leaving 14 bases between. Germline V gene data show CDR1 as DFQATT and CDR2 as SNEGSKA (reference sequence). These data come from a study of blood T cells in healthy people across ages. Study-wide results and caveats: Naive CD4+ cell counts and diversity both ran higher in long-lived than in aged donors. No conclusive comparison of naive versus antigen-experienced cells was possible with unsorted PBMCs.

With a J-beta primer mix and a sample-barcoded 5' primer, a second PCR ran about 7 to 12 cycles. TCRdb re-called the 5' RACE reads with MiXCR, one entry per CDR3 protein. The sample includes 600,000 or so distinct CDR3 sequences, under 55% of them seen just once. Sequencing was done on a sample of blood. This clonotype was obtained from a man older than 75 in good health. The J gene is TRBJ2-1, the V gene TRBV20-1, with a tentative D call TRBD2 (5 bases). CDR3 protein: CSAEPLASYNEQFF. CDR3 in DNA: TGCAGTGCTGAGCCCCTAGCTAGCTACAATGAGCAGTTCTTC.